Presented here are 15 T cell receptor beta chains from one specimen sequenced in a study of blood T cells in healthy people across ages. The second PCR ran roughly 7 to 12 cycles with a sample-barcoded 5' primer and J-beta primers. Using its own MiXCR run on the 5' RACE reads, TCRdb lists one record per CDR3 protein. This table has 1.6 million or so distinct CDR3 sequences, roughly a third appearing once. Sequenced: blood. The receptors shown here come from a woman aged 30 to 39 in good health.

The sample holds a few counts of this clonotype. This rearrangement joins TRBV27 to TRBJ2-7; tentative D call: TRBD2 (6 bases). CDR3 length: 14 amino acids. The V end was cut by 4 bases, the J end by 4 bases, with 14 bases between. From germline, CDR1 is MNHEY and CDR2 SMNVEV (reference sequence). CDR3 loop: CASSSGVRPYEQYF. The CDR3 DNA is TGTGCCAGCAGTTCGGGAGTAAGGCCTTACGAGCAGTACTTC.

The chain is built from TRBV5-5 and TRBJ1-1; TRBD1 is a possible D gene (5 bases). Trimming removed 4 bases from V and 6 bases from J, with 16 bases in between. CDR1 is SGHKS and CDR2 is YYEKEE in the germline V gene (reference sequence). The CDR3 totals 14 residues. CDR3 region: CASSLQVGAPEAFF. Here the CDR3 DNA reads TGTGCCAGCAGCCTACAGGTCGGGGCCCCTGAAGCTTTCTTT. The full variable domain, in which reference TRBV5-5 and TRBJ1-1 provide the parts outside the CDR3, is DAGVTQSPTHLIKTRGQQVTLRCSPISGHKSVSWYQQVLGQGPQFIFQYYEKEERGRGNFPDRFSARQFPNYSSELNVNALLLGDSALYLCASSLQVGAPEAFFGQGTRLTVV.

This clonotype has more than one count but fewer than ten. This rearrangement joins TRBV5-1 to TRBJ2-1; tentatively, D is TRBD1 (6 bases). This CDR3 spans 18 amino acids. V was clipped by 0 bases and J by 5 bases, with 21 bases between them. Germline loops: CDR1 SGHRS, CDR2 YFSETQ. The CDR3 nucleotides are TGCGCCAGCAGCTTGGCCCAGAGATCGGACAGAGGCAACAATGAGCAGTTCTTC. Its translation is CASSLAQRSDRGNNEQFF.

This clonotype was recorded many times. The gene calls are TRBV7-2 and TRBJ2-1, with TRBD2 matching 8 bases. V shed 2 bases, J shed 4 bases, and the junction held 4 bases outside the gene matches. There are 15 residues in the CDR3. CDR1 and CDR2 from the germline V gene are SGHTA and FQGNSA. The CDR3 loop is CASSLSGGGYNEQFF. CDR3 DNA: TGTGCCAGCAGCTTATCGGGAGGGGGGTACAATGAGCAGTTCTTC.

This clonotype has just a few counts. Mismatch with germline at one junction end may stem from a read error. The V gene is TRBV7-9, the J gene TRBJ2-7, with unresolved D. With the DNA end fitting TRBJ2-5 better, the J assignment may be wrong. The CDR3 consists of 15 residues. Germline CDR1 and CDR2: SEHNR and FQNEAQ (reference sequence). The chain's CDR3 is CAGSLTLEAGETQYF. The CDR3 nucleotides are TGTGCCGGCAGCTTAACCCTAGAGGCCGGCGAGACCCAGTACTTC.

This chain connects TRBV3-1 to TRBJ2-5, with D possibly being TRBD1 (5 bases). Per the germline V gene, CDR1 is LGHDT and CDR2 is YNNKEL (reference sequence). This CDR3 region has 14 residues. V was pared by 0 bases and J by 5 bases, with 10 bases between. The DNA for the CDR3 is TGTGCCAGCAGCCAAGATTCAGGGCCCGAGACCCAGTACTTC. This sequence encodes CASSQDSGPETQYF.

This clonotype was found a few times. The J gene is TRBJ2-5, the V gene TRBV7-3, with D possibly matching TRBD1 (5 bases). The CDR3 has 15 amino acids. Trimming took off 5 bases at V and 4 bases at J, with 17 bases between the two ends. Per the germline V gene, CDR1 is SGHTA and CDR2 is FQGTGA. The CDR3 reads CASSPNGASGETQYF. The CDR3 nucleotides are TGTGCCAGCAGCCCCAATGGGGCGTCGGGAGAGACCCAGTACTTC.

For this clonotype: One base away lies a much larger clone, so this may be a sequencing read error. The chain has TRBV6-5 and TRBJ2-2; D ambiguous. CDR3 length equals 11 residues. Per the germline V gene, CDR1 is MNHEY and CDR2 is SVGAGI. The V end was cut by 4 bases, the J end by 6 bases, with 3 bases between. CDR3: CASSSAGELFF. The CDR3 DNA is TGTGCCAGCAGTTCAGCCGGGGAGCTGTTTTTT.

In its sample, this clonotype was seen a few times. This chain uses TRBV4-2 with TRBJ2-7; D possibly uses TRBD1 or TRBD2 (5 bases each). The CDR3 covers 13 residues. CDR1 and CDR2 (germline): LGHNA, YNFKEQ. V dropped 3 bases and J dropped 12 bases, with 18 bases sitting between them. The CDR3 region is CASSQSSGATRYF. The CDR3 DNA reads TGTGCCAGCAGCCAGTCCTCCGGGGCTACCCGGTACTTC.

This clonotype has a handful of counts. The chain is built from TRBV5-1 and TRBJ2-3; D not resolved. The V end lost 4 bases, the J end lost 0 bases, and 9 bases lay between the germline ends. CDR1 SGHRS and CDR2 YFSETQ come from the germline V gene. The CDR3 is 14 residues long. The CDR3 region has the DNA TGCGCCAGCAGCAGTCAAGCTAGCACAGATACGCAGTATTTT. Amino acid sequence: CASSSQASTDTQYF.

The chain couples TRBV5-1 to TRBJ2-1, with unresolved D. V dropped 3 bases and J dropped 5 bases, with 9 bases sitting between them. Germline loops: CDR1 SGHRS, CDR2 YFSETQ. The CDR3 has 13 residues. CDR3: CASSWEGHNEQFF. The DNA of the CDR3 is TGCGCCAGCAGCTGGGAAGGCCACAATGAGCAGTTCTTC.

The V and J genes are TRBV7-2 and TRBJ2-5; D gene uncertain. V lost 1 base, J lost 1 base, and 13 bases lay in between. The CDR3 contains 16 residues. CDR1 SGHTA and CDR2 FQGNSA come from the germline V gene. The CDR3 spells CASSLVHRQLQETQYF. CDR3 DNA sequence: TGTGCCAGCAGCTTAGTGCACCGGCAGCTCCAAGAGACCCAGTACTTC.

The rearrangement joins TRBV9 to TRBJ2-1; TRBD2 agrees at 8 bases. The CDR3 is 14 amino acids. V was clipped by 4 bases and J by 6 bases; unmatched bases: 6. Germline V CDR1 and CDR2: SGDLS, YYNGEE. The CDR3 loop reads CASSPGGDLNEQFF. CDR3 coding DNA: TGTGCCAGCAGCCCGGGGGGGGACCTCAATGAGCAGTTCTTC.

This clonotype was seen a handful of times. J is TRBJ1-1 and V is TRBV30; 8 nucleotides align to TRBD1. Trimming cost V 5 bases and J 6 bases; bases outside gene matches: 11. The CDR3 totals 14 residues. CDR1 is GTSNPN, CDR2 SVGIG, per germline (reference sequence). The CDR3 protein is CAWLLRQGRPEAFF. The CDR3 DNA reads TGTGCCTGGCTCCTCCGACAGGGGCGGCCTGAAGCTTTCTTT.

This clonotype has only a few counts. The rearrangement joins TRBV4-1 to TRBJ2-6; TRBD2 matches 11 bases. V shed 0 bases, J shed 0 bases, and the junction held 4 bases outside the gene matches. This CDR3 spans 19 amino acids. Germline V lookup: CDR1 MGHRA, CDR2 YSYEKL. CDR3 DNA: TGCGCCAGCAGCCAAGAGAGACTAGCGGGACGCTCTGGGGCCAACGTCCTGACTTTC. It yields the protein CASSQERLAGRSGANVLTF.